The entry that follows covers one T cell receptor (beta chain) sequence. Its cognate antigen is unknown. Investigators reverse transcribed all isolated RNA, so they sequenced expressed TCRB transcripts. Method: immunoSEQ multiplex PCR; TCRdb's copy keeps in-frame clones and lacks some. The repertoire consists of a few hundred thousand clones, with around 15% occurring once and the leading ten covering approximately 0.015%. These data come from a study of beta chain features in type 1 diabetes. Study-wide points: The naive, central memory and Treg TCRB repertoires of patients appeared to be more similar to one another than those of healthy donors. Unsettled here was the matter of whether HLA type influences TCRB rearrangement. Type 1 diabetes patients had fewer VDJ junction insertions and more deletions. Among all four CD4+ subsets, Type 1 diabetes patients had TCRB CDR3s that were moderately but significantly shorter.

Germline V gene sequence: CDR1 SGHDN, CDR2 FVKESK. CDR3 length equals 13 residues. Trimming cost V 4 bases and J 3 bases, with 7 bases left between them. CD45RO/CCR7/CD25/CD127/CD95/CD27 staining was used to isolate CD4+ naive, central memory, regulatory and stem cell-like memory cells by sorting. This rearrangement joins TRBV14 to TRBJ2-1, with D perhaps TRBD2 (5 bases). This TCR was recovered from a man aged 25 to 45 with type 1 diabetes. The sequenced sample consisted of naive CD4+ T cells from blood. CDR3 residues: CASSLGVYNEQFF. In DNA form, the CDR3 reads TGTGCCAGCAGCCTCGGGGTCTACAATGAGCAGTTCTTC.